This entry concerns a single TCR beta chain. Its matching antigen is unknown. The data originate from a study of early T cells in non-severe SARS-CoV-2 infection. At the level of the study: The sequenced material was bulk RNA from unsorted whole blood, and its chains were unpaired.

The study's findings and limits: Anti-spike CD8 specificities were favored by VDJdb matching, whose results missed private and CD4 specificities.

The CDR3 is 19 amino acids. V lost 5 bases, J lost 4 bases, and 29 bases lay in between. The germline V gene has CDR1 MNHEY and CDR2 SVGEGT. The TCR library protocol attached unique molecular identifiers to the individual cDNA molecules. One entry per CDR3 protein results from TCRdb running MiXCR on the 5' RACE reads. Among around 100,000 distinct CDR3 sequences listed, 16% were seen once. The sample consisted of whole blood. This chain links TRBV6-2 or TRBV6-3 with TRBJ1-2, with D possibly being TRBD1 (6 bases). This clonotype originated in an adult who was a healthcare worker with PCR-confirmed SARS-CoV-2 infection or an uninfected control (not recorded which). CDR3 protein: CASSTPSLSRWGAGYGYTF. The CDR3 bases are TGTGCCAGCAGTACCCCTTCCCTCTCGCGGTGGGGGGCCGGCTATGGCTACACCTTC.